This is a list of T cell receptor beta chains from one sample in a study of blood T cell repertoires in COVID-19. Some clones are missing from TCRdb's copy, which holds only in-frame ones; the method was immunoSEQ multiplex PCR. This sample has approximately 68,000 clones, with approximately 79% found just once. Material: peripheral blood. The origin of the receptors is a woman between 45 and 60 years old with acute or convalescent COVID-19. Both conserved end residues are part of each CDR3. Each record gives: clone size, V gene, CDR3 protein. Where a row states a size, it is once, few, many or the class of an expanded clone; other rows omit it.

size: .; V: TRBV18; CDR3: CASSPPRTDQETQYF
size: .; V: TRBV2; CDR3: CASRRGTNEKLFF
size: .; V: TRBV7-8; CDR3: CASSLSGQGNNQPQHF
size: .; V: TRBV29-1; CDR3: CSVEAPGQSMGQYF
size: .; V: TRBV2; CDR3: CASSRGGNSPLHF
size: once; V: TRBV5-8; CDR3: CASSLSVPSTPRVNEQFF
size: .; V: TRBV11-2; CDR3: CASSLSGLDQETQYF
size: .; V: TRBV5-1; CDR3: CASSLVAGANEQYF
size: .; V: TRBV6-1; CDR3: CASSAPGLVSTDTQYF
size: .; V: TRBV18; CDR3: CASSPGAAVDYGYTF
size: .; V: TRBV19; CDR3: CASSMGRLGEQYF
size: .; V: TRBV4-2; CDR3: CASSPRSLAGDYNEQFF
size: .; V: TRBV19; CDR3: CASSRGAMSDEKLFF
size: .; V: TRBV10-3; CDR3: CAISVSPGGDGTEAFF
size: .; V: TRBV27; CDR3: CASSSRQTIVTSTDTQYF
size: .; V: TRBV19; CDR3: CASLQRTGSGAFF
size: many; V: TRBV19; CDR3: CASSRTRNTEAFF
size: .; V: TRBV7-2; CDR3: CASSLSRYQETQYF
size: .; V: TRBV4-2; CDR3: CASSRGLAGESGANVLTF
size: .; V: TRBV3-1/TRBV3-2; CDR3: CASRPRGGTDTQYF
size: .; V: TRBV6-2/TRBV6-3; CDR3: CASSMGTGSYEFF
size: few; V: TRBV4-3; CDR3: CASSLRLAGGQNSYNEQFF
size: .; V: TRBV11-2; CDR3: CASSLDAGELFF
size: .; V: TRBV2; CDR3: CASSDDRTEQFF
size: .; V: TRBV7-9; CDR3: CASSLGQGGGRDTQYF
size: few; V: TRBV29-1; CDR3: CSVQPDRAYEQYF
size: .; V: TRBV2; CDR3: CASSVSGSGNTIYF
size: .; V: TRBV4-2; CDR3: CASGQAGTLGSPETQYF
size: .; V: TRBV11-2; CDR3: CASSLSQGSGSPLHF
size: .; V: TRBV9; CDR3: CASSPHPGDGGLYGYTF
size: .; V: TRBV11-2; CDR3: CASASSKTQYF
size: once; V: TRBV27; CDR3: CASSLKRLDEQYF
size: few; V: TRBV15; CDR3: CATSRAEYTEAFF
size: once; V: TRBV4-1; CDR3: CASSDRGREAFF
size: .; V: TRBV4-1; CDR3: CASSQDPGDHYGYTF
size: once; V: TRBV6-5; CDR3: CASSSAGGWETQYF
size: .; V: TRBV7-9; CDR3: CASTKGRVNTGELFF
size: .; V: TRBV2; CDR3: CASTYRAGYTF
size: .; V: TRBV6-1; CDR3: CASSEGRNTEAFF
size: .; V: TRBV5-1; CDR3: CASSLVGAQGDNYGYTF
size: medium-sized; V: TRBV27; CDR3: CASSSRTGAPYEQYF
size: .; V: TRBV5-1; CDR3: CASSYGQGWQETQYF
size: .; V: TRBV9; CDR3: CASNTPGLSGNTIYF
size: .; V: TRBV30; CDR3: CAWSVLRGPGQGAGNTIYF
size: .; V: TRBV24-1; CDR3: CATSDPRTSGGTTGELFF
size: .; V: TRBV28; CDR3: CASSLDKGQGAYEQFF
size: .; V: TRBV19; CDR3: CASSIRTSGSHEQYF
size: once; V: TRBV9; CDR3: CASSDPPGLQPGGELFF
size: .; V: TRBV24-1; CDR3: CATSDPGLGDEQFF
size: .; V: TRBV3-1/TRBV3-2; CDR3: CASSTLRGRNEKLFF
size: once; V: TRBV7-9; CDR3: CASSDTGPNQPQHF
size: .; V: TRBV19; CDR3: CASSVTGGDTEAFF
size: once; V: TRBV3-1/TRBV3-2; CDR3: CASSQGVSGSYEQYF
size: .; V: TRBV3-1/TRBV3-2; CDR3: CASSQDGGSSNQPQHF
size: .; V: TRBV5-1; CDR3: CASSLEPNRKGTGELFF
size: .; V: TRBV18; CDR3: CASSLSDSYNEQFF
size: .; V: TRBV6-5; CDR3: CASRDTQYQETQYF
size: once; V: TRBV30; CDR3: CAWSLWTATDTQYF
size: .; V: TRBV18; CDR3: CASSPNRGRDEKLFF
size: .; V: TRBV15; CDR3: CATSPTAGGYNEQFF